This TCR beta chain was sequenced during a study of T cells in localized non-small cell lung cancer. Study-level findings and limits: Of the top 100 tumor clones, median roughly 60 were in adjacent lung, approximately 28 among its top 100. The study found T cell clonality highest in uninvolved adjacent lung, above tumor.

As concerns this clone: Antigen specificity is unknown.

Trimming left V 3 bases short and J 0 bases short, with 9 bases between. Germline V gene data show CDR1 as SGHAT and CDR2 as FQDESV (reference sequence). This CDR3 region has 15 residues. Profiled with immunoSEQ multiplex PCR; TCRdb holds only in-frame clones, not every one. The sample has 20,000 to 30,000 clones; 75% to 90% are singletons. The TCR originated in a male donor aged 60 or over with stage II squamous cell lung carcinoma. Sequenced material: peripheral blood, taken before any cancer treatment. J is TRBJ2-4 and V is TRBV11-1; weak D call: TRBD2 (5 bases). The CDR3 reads CASSFGDLAKNIQYF. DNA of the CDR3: TGTGCCAGCAGCTTCGGGGATTTAGCCAAAAACATTCAGTACTTC.